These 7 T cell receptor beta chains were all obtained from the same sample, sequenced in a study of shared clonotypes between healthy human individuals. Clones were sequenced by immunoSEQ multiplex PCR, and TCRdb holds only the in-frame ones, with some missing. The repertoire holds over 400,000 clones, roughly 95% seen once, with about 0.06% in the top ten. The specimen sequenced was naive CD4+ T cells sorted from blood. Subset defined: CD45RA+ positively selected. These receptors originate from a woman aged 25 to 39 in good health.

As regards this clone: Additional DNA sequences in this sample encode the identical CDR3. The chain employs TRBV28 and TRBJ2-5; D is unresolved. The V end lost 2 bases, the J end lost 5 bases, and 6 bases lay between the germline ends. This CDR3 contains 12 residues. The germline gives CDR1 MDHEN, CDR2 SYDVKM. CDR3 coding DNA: TGTGCCAGCAGTTTACGACGGGAGACCCAGTACTTC. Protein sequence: CASSLRRETQYF. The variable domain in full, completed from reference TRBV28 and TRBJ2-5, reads DVKVTQSSRYLVKRTGEKVFLECVQDMDHENMFWYRQDPGLGLRLIYFSYDVKMKEKGDIPEGYSVSREKKERFSLILESASTNQTSMYLCASSLRRETQYFGPGTRLLVL.

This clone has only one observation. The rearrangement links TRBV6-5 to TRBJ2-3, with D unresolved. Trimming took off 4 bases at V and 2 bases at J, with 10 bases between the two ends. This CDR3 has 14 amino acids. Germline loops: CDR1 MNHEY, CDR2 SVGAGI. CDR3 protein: CASSLSHSTDTQYF. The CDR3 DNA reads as TGTGCCAGCAGTTTAAGCCACTCCACAGATACGCAGTATTTT.

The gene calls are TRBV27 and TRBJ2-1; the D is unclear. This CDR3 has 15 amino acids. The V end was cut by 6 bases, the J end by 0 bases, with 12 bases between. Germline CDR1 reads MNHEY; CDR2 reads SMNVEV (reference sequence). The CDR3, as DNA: TGTGCCAGCAGCGTATCCGGAAGCTCCTACAATGAGCAGTTCTTC. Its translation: CASSVSGSSYNEQFF.

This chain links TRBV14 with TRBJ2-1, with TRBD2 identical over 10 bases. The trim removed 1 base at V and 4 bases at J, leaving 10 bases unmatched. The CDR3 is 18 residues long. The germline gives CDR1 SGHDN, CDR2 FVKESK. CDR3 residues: CASSQAFSGRRLYNEQFF. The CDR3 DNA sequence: TGTGCCAGCAGCCAAGCCTTTAGCGGGAGGCGGTTATACAATGAGCAGTTCTTC.

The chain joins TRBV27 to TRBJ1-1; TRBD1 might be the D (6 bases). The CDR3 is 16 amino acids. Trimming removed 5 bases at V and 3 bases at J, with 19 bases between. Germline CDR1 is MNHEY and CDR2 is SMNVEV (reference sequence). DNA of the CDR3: TGTGCCAGCAGTGTATACAGGGTAAAGGGGGACACTGAAGCTTTCTTT. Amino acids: CASSVYRVKGDTEAFF.

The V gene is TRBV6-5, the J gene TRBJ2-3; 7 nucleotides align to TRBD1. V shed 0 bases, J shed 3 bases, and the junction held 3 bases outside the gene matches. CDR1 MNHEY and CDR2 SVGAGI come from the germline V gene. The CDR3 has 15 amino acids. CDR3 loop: CASSYSYRGTDTQYF. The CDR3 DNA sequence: TGTGCCAGCAGTTACTCTTACAGGGGAACAGATACGCAGTATTTT.

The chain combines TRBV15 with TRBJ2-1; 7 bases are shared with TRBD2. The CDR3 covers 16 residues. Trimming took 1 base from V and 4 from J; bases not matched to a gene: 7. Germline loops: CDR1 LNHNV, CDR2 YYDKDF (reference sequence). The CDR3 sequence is CATSRGLAVKYNEQFF. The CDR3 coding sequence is TGTGCCACCAGCAGAGGGCTAGCGGTAAAATACAATGAGCAGTTCTTC.